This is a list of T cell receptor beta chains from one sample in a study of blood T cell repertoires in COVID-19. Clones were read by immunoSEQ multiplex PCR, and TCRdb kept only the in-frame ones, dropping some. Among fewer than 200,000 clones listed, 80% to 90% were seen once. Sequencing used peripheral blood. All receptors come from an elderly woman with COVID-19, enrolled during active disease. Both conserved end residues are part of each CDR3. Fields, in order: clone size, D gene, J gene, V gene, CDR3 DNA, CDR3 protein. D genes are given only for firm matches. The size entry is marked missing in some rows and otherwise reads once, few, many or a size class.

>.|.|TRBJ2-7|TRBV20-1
TGCAGTGCTAGTAGGACTAACTACGAGCAGTACTTC
CSASRTNYEQYF
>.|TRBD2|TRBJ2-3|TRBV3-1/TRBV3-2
TGTGCCAGCGACTTAGCGGGAGTGGCAGATACGCAGTATTTT
CASDLAGVADTQYF
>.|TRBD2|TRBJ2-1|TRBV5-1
TGCGCCAGCAGCTTGGCGCTAGCGGGGCGTCGGGATGAGCAGTTCTTC
CASSLALAGRRDEQFF
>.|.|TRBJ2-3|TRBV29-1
TGCAGCTCAAGGACTTTACATTTTAGCACAGATACGCAGTATTTT
CSSRTLHFSTDTQYF
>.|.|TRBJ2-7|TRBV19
TGTGCCAGTAGTATAGGGAGGGAGCAGTACTTC
CASSIGREQYF
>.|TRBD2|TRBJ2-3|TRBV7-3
TGTGCCAGCAGCTCTTGGACTAGCGGGAGGCTCCAATCTAGCACAGATACGCAGTATTTT
CASSSWTSGRLQSSTDTQYF
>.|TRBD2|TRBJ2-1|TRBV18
TGTGCCAGCTCACGTACATCTGCGGGAGACCTCCACAATGAGCAGTTCTTC
CASSRTSAGDLHNEQFF
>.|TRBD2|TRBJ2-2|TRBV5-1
TGCGCCAGCAGCTCCGGGGGGGGTTTTAACACCGGGGAGCTGTTTTTT
CASSSGGGFNTGELFF
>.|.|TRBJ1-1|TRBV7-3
TGTGCCAGCAGCGCAGGCAGGGGAATGAACACTGAAGCTTTCTTT
CASSAGRGMNTEAFF
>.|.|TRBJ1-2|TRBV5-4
TGTGCCAGCAGCTTGGACTACTATGGCTACACCTTC
CASSLDYYGYTF
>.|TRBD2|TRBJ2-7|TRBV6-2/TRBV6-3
TGTGCCAGCAGTTACGCCGGACTAGCGGGACCGGCGGTCCTCTACGAGCAGTACTTC
CASSYAGLAGPAVLYEQYF
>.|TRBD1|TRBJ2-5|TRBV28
TGTGCCAGCAGTTTACTACAGGGGGCGGTATTGGAGACCCAGTACTTC
CASSLLQGAVLETQYF
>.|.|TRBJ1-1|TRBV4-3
TGCGCCAGCAGCCAAGATCGGAACAGCGGAACCAGGAGCACTGAAGCTTTCTTT
CASSQDRNSGTRSTEAFF
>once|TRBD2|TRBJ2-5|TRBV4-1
TGCGCCAGCAGCCGGACTAGCGGGAACCAAGAGACCCAGTACTTC
CASSRTSGNQETQYF
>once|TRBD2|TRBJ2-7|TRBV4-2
TGTGCCAGCAGCCAAGATTGGAGCGGGGGTCGATACGAGCAGTACTTC
CASSQDWSGGRYEQYF
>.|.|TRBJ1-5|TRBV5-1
TGCGCCAGCAGCTTGGGCGTGGGTCGGAGCGATCAGCCCCAGCATTTT
CASSLGVGRSDQPQHF
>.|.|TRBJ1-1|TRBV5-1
TGCGCCAGCAGCTTGGGGCCGATAAACATGAACACTGAAGCTTTCTTT
CASSLGPINMNTEAFF